What follows are 3 T cell receptor beta chains derived from one specimen sequenced in a study of cytomegalovirus exposure and HLA in healthy donors. With 60 Vbeta and 13 Jbeta primers, the PCR was carried out. The repertoire was sequenced with immunoSEQ multiplex PCR; TCRdb's copy has only in-frame clones and lacks some. This table holds around 170,000 clones, approximately 82% found once. The sequenced material came from PBMCs. These receptors were obtained from a male donor in good health and CMV-seronegative.

This chain joins TRBV29-1 and TRBJ2-3; D might be TRBD1 (5 bases). V was cut by 4 bases and J by 0 bases, with 8 bases left in between. The CDR3 loop spans 13 amino acids. Looked up from germline, CDR1 is SQVTM and CDR2 is ANQGSEA. The DNA for the CDR3 is TGCAGCGTTGGGACAAGTAGCACAGATACGCAGTATTTT. Protein product: CSVGTSSTDTQYF.

The V and J genes are TRBV7-2 and TRBJ2-7; D may be TRBD1 (7 bases). Trimming removed 1 base at V and 4 bases at J, with 11 bases between. The CDR3 runs 14 residues. Looked up from germline, CDR1 is SGHTA and CDR2 is FQGNSA. CDR3 sequence (DNA): TGTGCCAGCAGCTTAGGGCAGGGGGGTTACGAGCAGTACTTC. The encoded protein is CASSLGQGGYEQYF.

The chain is built from TRBV5-1 and TRBJ2-7; TRBD2 matches at 12 bases. CDR1 and CDR2 (germline): SGHRS, YFSETQ. The length of the CDR3 is 17 residues. With 4 bases clipped from V and 1 base from J, the junction kept 9 bases outside the gene matches. As DNA, the CDR3 is TGCGCCAGCAGCGCCCCTAGCGGGAGGGCCCGTTCCTACGAGCAGTACTTC. It is translated as CASSAPSGRARSYEQYF.